This entry lists 11 T cell receptor beta chains sequenced from one sample in a study of control samples from healthy donors and cancer patients. Generated by immunoSEQ multiplex PCR, the TCRdb table keeps only in-frame clones and is missing some. The table shows about 98,000 clones, with approximately 82% occurring only once. The sequencing input was blood. The source of these receptors is a man in his fifties or sixties in good health.

A single count supports this clone. The chain combines TRBV5-4 with TRBJ2-7; 7 bases map to TRBD2. Germline CDR1 SGHNT, CDR2 YYREEE (reference sequence). This CDR3 is built from 12 residues. Unmatched junction bases numbered 5, after V lost 4 bases and J lost 7 bases. The CDR3 is CASSPPSGEQYF. The CDR3, as DNA: TGTGCCAGCAGCCCCCCTAGCGGAGAGCAGTACTTC.

The rearrangement uses TRBV12-3 or TRBV12-4 and TRBJ2-7; possibly TRBD1 or TRBD2 for D (6 bases each). The CDR3 contains 13 residues. V lost 3 bases to trimming and J lost 5 bases, with 11 bases between them. The CDR3 here is CASSLGGQNEQYF. The CDR3 nucleotides are TGTGCCAGCAGTTTGGGGGGACAAAACGAGCAGTACTTC.

This chain joins TRBV6-5 and TRBJ1-1; D gene unclear. From germline, CDR1 is MNHEY and CDR2 SVGAGI. The V end lost 6 bases, the J end lost 6 bases, and 17 bases lay between the germline ends. The CDR3 extends over 14 amino acids. The CDR3 nucleotides are TGTGCCAGCAGCCTTTACGAATATGTCGCTGAAGCTTTCTTT. This codes for CASSLYEYVAEAFF.

The CDR3 protein is CASSPWGATGKAFF. The CDR3 nucleotides are TGCGCCAGCAGCCCCTGGGGCGCGACAGGGAAGGCTTTCTTT. The chain has TRBV5-1 and TRBJ1-1; 7 bases are a match to TRBD1. Germline-derived CDR1 and CDR2 are SGHRS and YFSETQ. The J segment lost 11 bases and the V segment lost 4 bases, leaving 14 bases of the junction unmatched. The CDR3 has 14 residues.

This chain joins TRBV4-1 and TRBJ2-1, with TRBD2 as a possible D gene (5 bases). Trimming pared 0 bases from V and 9 bases from J, leaving 18 bases between. The CDR3 is made up of 16 amino acids. Germline lookup yields CDR1 MGHRA and CDR2 YSYEKL. In nucleotides, the CDR3 is TGCGCCAGCAGCCAAGATCCGCGGACTCTCGTTGGTGAGCAGTTCTTC. This translates into CASSQDPRTLVGEQFF.

The rearrangement links TRBV28 to TRBJ2-2, with a weak D call TRBD2 (5 bases). The germline V and J ends were trimmed by 5 bases and 7 bases, with 14 bases remaining between them. CDR3 length: 14 amino acids. CDR1 is MDHEN and CDR2 is SYDVKM in the germline V gene. Written as DNA, the CDR3 is TGTGCCAGCAGTCAACCGTCGGGAAGCGGGGAGCTGTTTTTT. This sequence encodes CASSQPSGSGELFF.

The J gene is TRBJ1-2, the V gene TRBV27; D perhaps matches TRBD1 (5 bases). The V gene's germline CDR1 is MNHEY and CDR2 SMNVEV (reference sequence). CDR3 length equals 13 residues. Trimming shortened V by 4 bases and J by 8 bases, and 14 bases separated the two germline ends. CDR3 residues: CASSWDSSWGYTF. The CDR3, as DNA: TGTGCCAGCAGTTGGGACTCGTCATGGGGCTACACCTTC.

The chain couples TRBV4-1 to TRBJ2-7; 10 bases align to TRBD2. J gave up 2 bases and V 0 bases, and 10 bases lay outside the gene matches. This CDR3 has 18 amino acids. Germline V gene data show CDR1 as MGHRA and CDR2 as YSYEKL. CDR3 DNA: TGCGCCAGCAGCCAAGATACGTTGGGACTAGCGCAGACCTACGAGCAGTACTTC. Translation: CASSQDTLGLAQTYEQYF.

The V call is TRBV29-1, the J call TRBJ2-1; maybe TRBD1 (6 bases). Per the germline V gene, CDR1 is SQVTM and CDR2 is ANQGSEA. The V gene lost 2 bases and the J gene lost 4 bases, with 12 bases spanning the gap. This CDR3 contains 14 residues. The CDR3 region is CSVELGATYNEQFF. The CDR3 DNA sequence: TGCAGCGTTGAATTGGGGGCTACTTACAATGAGCAGTTCTTC.

The chain is built from TRBV5-1 and TRBJ1-1; TRBD1 might be the D (5 bases). V gave up 4 bases and J gave up 1 base, with 11 bases separating them. The CDR3 sequence is 14 residues long. Germline lookup yields CDR1 SGHRS and CDR2 YFSETQ. CDR3 sequence (DNA): TGCGCCAGCAGCGTGGGACCCGCGAACACTGAAGCTTTCTTT. This codes for CASSVGPANTEAFF.

The V call is TRBV19, the J call TRBJ2-3; perhaps D is TRBD1 or TRBD2 (5 bases each). Germline-derived CDR1 and CDR2 are LNHDA and SQIVND (reference sequence). The CDR3 consists of 15 residues. V was trimmed by 2 bases and J by 2 bases, leaving 11 bases between them. This CDR3 is CASSIRDHPTDTQYF. The CDR3 DNA is TGTGCCAGTAGTATAAGGGACCACCCCACAGATACGCAGTATTTT.